This record concerns one T cell receptor (beta chain) sequence. The target antigen is unknown. The entry originates in a study of cytomegalovirus exposure and HLA in healthy donors. General study findings and limits: Among TCR beta chains, those listed as cytomegalovirus-associated numbered 164. Among the sequence variants, a highly shared cluster was likely an artifact of sequencing.

V dropped 5 bases and J dropped 5 bases, with 15 bases sitting between them. The CDR3 consists of 14 residues. Germline V gene lookup returns CDR1 SGHTA and CDR2 FQGNSA. With 60 Vbeta and 13 Jbeta primers, the PCR was carried out. This table comes from immunoSEQ multiplex PCR, and its TCRdb copy is limited to in-frame clones, with some not included. The sample holds 45,000 to 65,000 clones, about 71% seen once. The origin of this receptor is a woman in her fifties or sixties in good health and CMV-seropositive. The chain is built from TRBV7-2 and TRBJ2-5; D might be TRBD2 (5 bases). The source material was PBMCs. The DNA for the CDR3 is TGTGCCAGCAGCATCAGCGGAGCCGGGGAGACCCAGTACTTC. It yields the protein CASSISGAGETQYF.